Listed here are 2 T cell receptor beta chains from one sample, sequenced in a study of blood T cell repertoires in COVID-19. Sequencing used immunoSEQ multiplex PCR; TCRdb keeps in-frame clones, though not all of them. The sample comprises hundreds of thousands of clones, under 95% of which are singletons, and approximately 3.5% rests with the top ten. The sequenced material came from peripheral blood. Receptors were obtained from a woman aged 18-30 years who had recovered from COVID-19.

CDR3 sequence reads: CASSYSRRGREGYTF. The CDR3 region has the DNA TGTGCCAGCAGTTACTCGAGAAGGGGTAGGGAAGGCTACACCTTC. This chain links TRBV6-6 with TRBJ1-2, with D maybe TRBD1 (5 bases). V was pared by 0 bases and J by 8 bases, with 16 bases between. The CDR3 is 15 residues long. Germline V gives CDR1 MNHNY, CDR2 SVGAGI (reference sequence).

The chain uses TRBV11-3 and TRBJ2-1; the match to TRBD2 covers 14 bases. The CDR3 extends over 16 amino acids. V lost 3 bases to trimming and J lost 9 bases; unmatched junction nucleotides: 7. Germline V gives CDR1 SGHNT, CDR2 YENEEA. As DNA, the CDR3 is TGTGCCAGCAGCTTTGGACTAGCGGGAGGAAGAGGTGAGCAGTTCTTC. Its protein is CASSFGLAGGRGEQFF.